This TCR beta chain originates from a study of human T cells and chemical hapten exposure. Study background: Patients had diphenylcyclopropenone applied to the scalp weekly throughout the approximately 25-week study.

Regarding the study as a whole: Expanded TCR sets contained significantly more large CDR3 similarity clusters than controls.

Time point defined: patch test 1, 2 weeks after DPC sensitization. Treatment of the sample: therapeutic diphenylcyclopropenone sensitization with weekly scalp DPC. In TCRdb, the RACE reads were re-called with MiXCR into one record per CDR3 protein. The repertoire includes around 300,000 distinct CDR3 sequences, around 7% of them detected once, and about 8% sits in the top ten. CDR1 KGHSH and CDR2 LQKENI come from the germline V gene. Germline trimming cut 1 base from V and 3 bases from J; bases unmatched to any gene: 6. The CDR3 totals 16 residues. This clonotype was counted ten times or more. The antigen remains unidentified.

The material sequenced was whole blood, taken in connection with sensitization to the hapten diphenylcyclopropenone (DPC). This sequence was found in a woman aged 18-35 years with alopecia areata. Some clones in this sample may be carry-over from other donors' samples. J is TRBJ2-7 and V is TRBV18, with 10 bases matching TRBD1. The CDR3 spells CASSPLTGGGNYEQYF. The CDR3 bases are TGTGCCAGCTCACCACTGACAGGGGGCGGAAACTACGAGCAGTACTTC.